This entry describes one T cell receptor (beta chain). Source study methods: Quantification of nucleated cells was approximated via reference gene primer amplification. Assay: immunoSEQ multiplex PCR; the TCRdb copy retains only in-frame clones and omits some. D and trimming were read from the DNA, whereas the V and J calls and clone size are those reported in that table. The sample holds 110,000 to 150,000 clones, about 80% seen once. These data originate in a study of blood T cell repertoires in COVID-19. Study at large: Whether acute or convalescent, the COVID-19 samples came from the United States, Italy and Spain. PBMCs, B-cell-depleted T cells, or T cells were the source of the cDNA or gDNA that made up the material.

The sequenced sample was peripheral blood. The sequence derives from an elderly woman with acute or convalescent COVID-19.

Here the CDR3 reads CASISGQGFSEAFF. In DNA form, the CDR3 reads TGTGCCAGCATCTCGGGACAGGGCTTCTCTGAAGCTTTCTTT. The J gene is TRBJ1-1, the V gene TRBV6-5, with TRBD1 matching over 9 bases. The CDR3 is 14 residues long. J lost 6 bases, V lost 7 bases, and 9 bases had no gene match. CDR1 MNHEY and CDR2 SVGAGI come from the germline V gene.